Shown below are 13 T cell receptor beta chains from a single sample sequenced in a study of blood T cells in healthy people across ages. Primed by a sample-barcoded 5' primer and a J-beta primer mix, a second PCR proceeded for about 7 to 11 cycles. TCRdb redid the calling of the 5' RACE reads with MiXCR, one entry per CDR3 protein. There are fewer than 950,000 distinct CDR3 sequences in the sample; around 34% occur only once, and approximately 12% lies in the top ten. The sample comprised blood. The source of these receptors is a man aged 18 to 29 in good health.

This chain's CDR3 is CASSVAMAGPTGELFF. CDR3 bases: TGTGCCAGCAGCGTAGCTATGGCGGGGCCCACCGGGGAGCTGTTTTTT. The genes are TRBV9 and TRBJ2-2; the D gene is possibly TRBD2 (6 bases). Trimming shortened V by 0 bases and J by 4 bases, and 13 bases separated the two germline ends. The CDR3 length is 16 residues. CDR1 is SGDLS, CDR2 YYNGEE, per germline.

The chain has TRBV20-1 and TRBJ1-1; possibly TRBD1 for D (6 bases). The germline V and J ends were trimmed by 7 bases and 0 bases, with 18 bases remaining between them. The CDR3 length is 15 residues. Germline lookup yields CDR1 DFQATT and CDR2 SNEGSKA (reference sequence). In DNA, the CDR3 is TGCAGTGTCTCGGGGGCCGGCCGGGTGAACACTGAAGCTTTCTTT. This encodes CSVSGAGRVNTEAFF.

The chain joins TRBV25-1 to TRBJ2-1; D might be TRBD2 (5 bases). CDR1 and CDR2 from the germline V gene are MGHDK and SYGVNS. The length of the CDR3 is 13 residues. V lost 4 bases and J lost 4, with 8 bases in between. The CDR3 loop reads CASSGLAYNEQFF. The CDR3 nucleotides read TGTGCCAGCAGTGGTCTAGCTTACAATGAGCAGTTCTTC.

Comment on this clonotype: A single base separates this from a much larger clone, so it may be a read error. The chain recombines TRBV9 with TRBJ2-5, with D maybe TRBD2 (6 bases). Trimming removed 0 bases from V and 11 bases from J, with 17 bases in between. Germline CDR1 and CDR2: SGDLS and YYNGEE. CDR3 length equals 14 residues. CDR3 coding DNA: TGTGCCAGCAGCGTAGATCCGGGCCCTCGGGGGCAGTACTTC. Protein product: CASSVDPGPRGQYF.

To note about this clonotype: This may arise from a read error, as a much more abundant clone is one base away. The CDR3, as DNA: TGTGCCAGCAGCGTAGGGTCGGGACAGGGGCCCAATGAGCAGTTCTTC. Its translation: CASSVGSGQGPNEQFF. This chain links TRBV9 with TRBJ2-1, with TRBD1 matching over 10 bases. J was trimmed by 6 bases and V by 0 bases; bases with no gene match: 6. This CDR3 comprises 16 residues. Germline CDR1 reads SGDLS; CDR2 reads YYNGEE. The variable domain in full, completed from reference TRBV9 and TRBJ2-1, reads DSGVTQTPKHLITATGQRVTLRCSPRSGDLSVYWYQQSLDQGLQFLIQYYNGEERAKGNILERFSAQQFPDLHSELNLSSLELGDSALYFCASSVGSGQGPNEQFFGPGTRLTVL.

CDR3 sequence (DNA): TGTGCCAGCAGTTACACTTGGGACAGGACCTCGCCGGAGCAGTACTTC. It specifies CASSYTWDRTSPEQYF. The chain employs TRBV7-2 and TRBJ2-5, with 8 bases aligning to TRBD1. This CDR3 is 16 amino acids long. The junction had 20 bases not matched to a gene; V was cut back by 6 bases and J by 11 bases. Germline loops: CDR1 SGHTA, CDR2 FQGNSA. The whole variable domain, filled in from reference TRBV7-2 and TRBJ2-5, reads GAGVSQSPSNKVTEKGKDVELRCDPISGHTALYWYRQSLGQGLEFLIYFQGNSAPDKSGLPSDRFSAERTGGSVSTLTIQRTQQEDSAVYLCASSYTWDRTSPEQYFGPGTRLLVL.

The chain couples TRBV20-1 to TRBJ2-5; D is unresolved. V was pared by 2 bases and J by 11 bases, with 12 bases between. CDR1 is DFQATT and CDR2 is SNEGSKA in the germline V gene (reference sequence). CDR3 size: 11 residues. The CDR3 DNA sequence: TGCAGTGCTAGATCGGAGAGTGAGCAGTACTTC. Amino acid sequence: CSARSESEQYF.

A remark on this clonotype: This may be a read error, as it is one base from a much larger clone. This chain joins TRBV15 and TRBJ2-7, with D possibly TRBD1 on 6 matching bases. Matching the DNA end better, TRBJ2-4 makes the J call doubtful. The CDR3 is 19 amino acids. The germline CDR1 and CDR2 sequences are LNHNV and YYDKDF (reference sequence). CDR3 residues: CAASTTQGQTFRPENIQYF. Here the CDR3 DNA reads TGTGCCGCCAGTACGACTCAAGGACAGACCTTCAGACCCGAAAACATTCAGTACTTC.

The chain recombines TRBV14 with TRBJ1-2; D is unresolved. The germline CDR1 and CDR2 sequences are SGHDN and FVKESK. CDR3 size: 12 residues. The V end lost 3 bases, the J end lost 9 bases, and 11 bases lay between the germline ends. CDR3 in DNA: TGTGCCAGCAGCCAGAATCTACAGAGCTACACCTTC. Amino acid sequence: CASSQNLQSYTF.

The rearrangement joins TRBV4-3 to TRBJ1-5; no clear D. V shed 1 base and J shed 0 bases, with 4 bases lying between them. CDR1 is LGHNA and CDR2 is YSLEER in the germline V gene. The CDR3 is made up of 14 amino acids. CDR3 region: CASSQVYSNQPQHF. In DNA form, the CDR3 reads TGCGCCAGCAGCCAAGTTTATAGCAATCAGCCCCAGCATTTT.

This clonotype was picked up one time. This rearrangement joins TRBV24-1 to TRBJ2-5, with 10 positions matching TRBD2. The ends lost 3 bases at V and 11 bases at J; junction bases unmatched: 8. CDR1 is KGHDR and CDR2 is SFDVKD in the germline V gene. The CDR3 has 14 amino acids. CDR3 sequence reads: CATSDHGTSDEQYF. The CDR3 DNA is TGTGCCACCAGTGATCATGGGACTAGCGATGAGCAGTACTTC.

The table lists this clonotype with a few counts. The genes are TRBV12-3 or TRBV12-4 and TRBJ2-7; D may be TRBD2 (7 bases). V dropped 5 bases and J dropped 2 bases, with 19 bases sitting between them. The CDR3 consists of 16 residues. In DNA, the CDR3 is TGTGCCAGCAGTCTCCCCTCCAGAGGGGGGGCCTACGAGCAGTACTTC. Protein: CASSLPSRGGAYEQYF.

V gene TRBV11-2 combines with J gene TRBJ2-3; the D gene is possibly TRBD2 (6 bases). V was clipped by 5 bases and J by 0 bases, with 15 bases between them. CDR3 length equals 16 residues. In germline, CDR1 is SGHAT, CDR2 FQNNGV. CDR3 protein: CASSLHPAGSTDTQYF. CDR3 nucleotides: TGTGCCAGCAGCCTCCATCCGGCGGGGAGCACAGATACGCAGTATTTT.